The clone carrying this T cell receptor beta chain was detected only once. This sample was included in a study of T-cell memory formation after mild COVID-19. CDR1 is SGHRS and CDR2 is YFSETQ in the germline V gene. The V gene lost 0 bases and the J gene lost 0 bases, with 12 bases spanning the gap. The CDR3 extends over 16 amino acids. TCRdb processed the 5' RACE reads anew with MiXCR; each CDR3 protein has one entry. The sample comprises 550,000 to 700,000 distinct CDR3 sequences, more than 15% of which are singletons, and about 12% rests with the top ten. The sample consisted of PBMCs or a T cell subset sorted from them (not recorded which). This TCR came from an adult woman who had mild COVID-19 (a few samples of this study predate the infection). Cell type and time point are not known. This rearrangement joins TRBV5-1 to TRBJ1-1, with D uncertain. The CDR3 loop is CASSLATGQMNTEAFF. Written as DNA, the CDR3 is TGCGCCAGCAGCTTGGCCACCGGGCAGATGAACACTGAAGCTTTCTTT. The variable domain in full, completed from reference TRBV5-1 and TRBJ1-1, reads KAGVTQTPRYLIKTRGQQVTLSCSPISGHRSVSWYQQTPGQGLQFLFEYFSETQRNKGNFPGRFSGRQFSNSRSEMNVSTLELGDSALYLCASSLATGQMNTEAFFGQGTRLTVV.